These 23 T cell receptor beta chains were sequenced from one sample in a study of blood T cells in healthy people across ages. A second roughly 6 to 11 cycle PCR used barcoded and J-beta primers. Each CDR3 protein is one row after TCRdb ran MiXCR on the 5' RACE reads. The data show 2 million or so distinct CDR3 sequences, roughly 52% seen once. Sequencing was performed on blood. These receptors were collected from a woman aged 40-49 years in good health.

This clonotype was observed a few times. The chain employs TRBV6-1 and TRBJ1-5, with D perhaps matching TRBD1 (6 bases). Trimming stripped 3 bases from V and 7 bases from J, with 16 bases between. Germline lookup yields CDR1 MNHNS and CDR2 SASEGT. The CDR3 is 15 residues long. CDR3: CASSDPPEGVQPQHF. CDR3 nucleotides: TGTGCCAGCAGTGACCCGCCCGAGGGGGTCCAGCCCCAGCATTTT.

The chain recombines TRBV5-5 with TRBJ2-5; tentative D call: TRBD1 (6 bases). The CDR3 consists of 16 residues. V was trimmed by 4 bases and J by 1 base, leaving 17 bases between them. CDR1 and CDR2 (germline): SGHKS, YYEKEE (reference sequence). The CDR3 loop reads CASSGGVDRFQETQYF. The CDR3 region has the DNA TGTGCCAGCAGCGGGGGCGTTGACAGGTTCCAAGAGACCCAGTACTTC.

The gene calls are TRBV7-3 and TRBJ2-6; 11 bases align to TRBD1. Germline V gene data show CDR1 as SGHTA and CDR2 as FQGTGA. Trimming cost V 5 bases and J 1 base; bases outside gene matches: 16. This CDR3 spans 21 amino acids. CDR3 residues: CASSPKNIPGQGVSGANVLTF. The CDR3 nucleotides read TGTGCCAGCAGCCCCAAGAATATTCCGGGACAGGGGGTTTCTGGGGCCAACGTCCTGACTTTC.

The chain is built from TRBV7-2 and TRBJ2-5; the match to TRBD1 covers 7 bases. V lost 5 bases and J lost 1; bases outside the gene matches: 4. The CDR3 runs to 14 residues. Germline V gives CDR1 SGHTA, CDR2 FQGNSA. CDR3: CASSHDRAQETQYF. The CDR3 nucleotides read TGTGCCAGCAGCCACGACAGGGCCCAAGAGACCCAGTACTTC.

This sequence joins TRBV7-9 and TRBJ2-4; D is perhaps TRBD2 (7 bases). The length of the CDR3 is 13 residues. CDR1 is SEHNR, CDR2 FQNEAQ, per germline (reference sequence). The V end was cut by 5 bases, the J end by 9 bases, with 14 bases between. CDR3 loop: CASSTGRDGIQYF. Written as DNA, the CDR3 is TGTGCCAGCAGCACAGGGAGGGACGGCATTCAGTACTTC. The complete variable domain, with remaining parts taken from reference TRBV7-9 and TRBJ2-4, reads DTGVSQNPRHKITKRGQNVTFRCDPISEHNRLYWYRQTLGQGPEFLTYFQNEAQLEKSRLLSDRFSAERPKGSFSTLEIQRTEQGDSAMYLCASSTGRDGIQYFGAGTRLSVL.

This sequence joins TRBV5-1 and TRBJ2-3, with D hard to call. V lost 8 bases, J lost 6 bases, and 16 bases lay in between. The CDR3 has 13 residues. CDR1 and CDR2 from the germline V gene are SGHRS and YFSETQ. The CDR3 sequence: CASSTAMTDTQYF. As DNA, the CDR3 is TGCGCCAGTTCCACAGCTATGACGGATACGCAGTATTTT.

This clonotype appeared a few times. The chain has TRBV6-6 and TRBJ2-3; unclear D gene. Germline V gene sequence: CDR1 MNHNY, CDR2 SVGAGI (reference sequence). The V end lost 2 bases, the J end lost 9 bases, and 15 bases lay between the germline ends. CDR3 length equals 14 residues. CDR3 amino acids: CASSYGVRAQTQYF. The CDR3 nucleotides read TGTGCCAGCAGTTACGGGGTACGGGCCCAGACGCAGTATTTT.

A few counts support this clonotype. The chain carries TRBV7-9 and TRBJ1-2, with TRBD1 as a possible D gene (6 bases). With 5 bases removed from V and 3 bases from J, the gap between germline ends came to 13 bases. This CDR3 contains 14 residues. Per the germline V gene, CDR1 is SEHNR and CDR2 is FQNEAQ (reference sequence). CDR3 amino acids: CASSDGTSYYGYTF. The DNA of the CDR3 is TGTGCCAGCAGCGATGGGACATCCTACTATGGCTACACCTTC.

The sample holds a few counts of this clonotype. The J gene is TRBJ1-2, the V gene TRBV27; D uncertain. Germline CDR1 MNHEY, CDR2 SMNVEV (reference sequence). V lost 2 bases and J 4 bases, leaving 8 bases between the germline ends. The CDR3 has 13 amino acids. CDR3 nucleotide sequence: TGTGCCAGCAGTTTACACAGCTCCTATGGCTACACCTTC. It is translated as CASSLHSSYGYTF.

CDR3 in amino acids: CASSRERIQEQFF. The DNA of the CDR3 is TGTGCCAGCAGCCGAGAAAGGATTCAAGAGCAGTTCTTC. The chain has TRBV7-2 and TRBJ2-1; no clear D gene. The CDR3 is 13 residues long. V lost 5 bases and J lost 10, with 15 bases in between. Per the germline V gene, CDR1 is SGHTA and CDR2 is FQGNSA.

The CDR3 protein is CSGIGPMGTDTQYF. The CDR3 DNA follows: TGCAGCGGAATAGGCCCCATGGGCACAGATACGCAGTATTTT. The V gene is TRBV29-1, the J gene TRBJ2-3; D unclear. There are 14 residues in the CDR3. Germline loops: CDR1 SQVTM, CDR2 ANQGSEA. V was trimmed by 7 bases and J by 1 base, leaving 15 bases between them.

The chain joins TRBV29-1 to TRBJ2-1; 8 bases map to TRBD2. CDR1 is SQVTM and CDR2 is ANQGSEA in the germline V gene. V lost 6 bases to trimming and J lost 9 bases; unmatched junction nucleotides: 16. The CDR3 covers 15 residues. In nucleotides, the CDR3 is TGCAGCGTGGGGCCCGCTGGCGGGGGGCCCAGTGAGCAGTTCTTC. Amino acid sequence: CSVGPAGGGPSEQFF.

The V call is TRBV5-1, the J call TRBJ2-7, with D maybe TRBD1 (6 bases). Germline V gene data show CDR1 as SGHRS and CDR2 as YFSETQ. The germline V and J ends were trimmed by 4 bases and 2 bases, with 13 bases remaining between them. The CDR3 runs 14 residues. The CDR3 nucleotides read TGCGCCAGCAGCATCAGGGGTCCAACCTACGAGCAGTACTTC. It yields the protein CASSIRGPTYEQYF. Based on the CDR3 plus reference TRBV5-1 and TRBJ2-7, the full variable domain is KAGVTQTPRYLIKTRGQQVTLSCSPISGHRSVSWYQQTPGQGLQFLFEYFSETQRNKGNFPGRFSGRQFSNSRSEMNVSTLELGDSALYLCASSIRGPTYEQYFGPGTRLTVT.

The chain links TRBV27 to TRBJ2-3, with D hard to call. Germline assignment: CDR1 MNHEY and CDR2 SMNVEV (reference sequence). This CDR3 contains 15 residues. The V gene lost 5 bases and the J gene lost 2 bases, with 14 bases spanning the gap. CDR3: CASSPGHYITDTQYF. The CDR3 DNA is TGTGCCAGCAGTCCTGGTCACTACATCACAGATACGCAGTATTTT.

This clonotype was picked up a small number of times. The gene calls are TRBV29-1 and TRBJ2-3; D uncertain. The CDR3 covers 13 residues. Germline V gene lookup returns CDR1 SQVTM and CDR2 ANQGSEA. V was shortened by 1 base and J by 2 bases, with 7 bases between the two germline ends. Written as DNA, the CDR3 is TGCAGCGTTGAAGGGGCGATCACAGATACGCAGTATTTT. Its protein product is CSVEGAITDTQYF.

The chain employs TRBV20-1 and TRBJ2-3; D possibly corresponds to TRBD2 (6 bases). The germline CDR1 and CDR2 sequences are DFQATT and SNEGSKA (reference sequence). This CDR3 has 15 amino acids. Trimming shortened V by 0 bases and J by 0 bases, and 10 bases separated the two germline ends. CDR3 loop: CSARDPGTSTDTQYF. As DNA, the CDR3 is TGCAGTGCTAGAGATCCAGGGACTAGCACAGATACGCAGTATTTT.

The chain carries TRBV5-1 and TRBJ2-5, with D perhaps given as TRBD1 or TRBD2 (5 bases each). CDR3 length: 13 amino acids. V lost 7 bases and J lost 2, with 12 bases in between. CDR1 and CDR2 from the germline V gene are SGHRS and YFSETQ. This CDR3 reads CASAPGPQETQYF. In nucleotides, the CDR3 is TGCGCCAGCGCTCCGGGGCCTCAAGAGACCCAGTACTTC.

The chain links TRBV15 to TRBJ2-3, with no clear D. Trimming left V 0 bases short and J 6 bases short, with 10 bases between. The germline V gene encodes CDR1 LNHNV and CDR2 YYDKDF (reference sequence). The CDR3 loop spans 14 amino acids. As DNA, the CDR3 is TGTGCCACCAGCAGAGATATCAGCGCCGATACGCAGTATTTT. Its translation: CATSRDISADTQYF.

The rearrangement uses TRBV2 and TRBJ2-1; D may be TRBD1 (5 bases). The CDR3 runs to 15 residues. Germline assignment: CDR1 SNHLY and CDR2 FYNNEI. Trimming removed 5 bases at V and 3 bases at J, with 14 bases between. The DNA of the CDR3 is TGTGCCAGCAGTCAGCAGGGTTTGGGCTACAATGAGCAGTTCTTC. Amino acids: CASSQQGLGYNEQFF.

This clonotype has just a few counts. The rearrangement joins TRBV20-1 to TRBJ2-5; TRBD1 aligns across 7 bases. The germline V gene has CDR1 DFQATT and CDR2 SNEGSKA (reference sequence). The V gene end was trimmed by 6 bases and the J gene end by 5 bases; junction bases not matched to a gene: 12. The CDR3 totals 14 residues. The CDR3 reads CSAGDQQGLETQYF. The CDR3 DNA reads TGCAGTGCCGGCGACCAACAGGGGCTGGAGACCCAGTACTTC.

A word on this clonotype: Mismatch with germline at one junction end may stem from a read error. The chain employs TRBV7-9 and TRBJ2-7, with a weak D call TRBD2 (5 bases). The CDR3 has 13 residues. CDR1 SEHNR and CDR2 FQNEAQ come from the germline V gene (reference sequence). The CDR3, as DNA: TGTGTCAGCGGCTGGACTGTCTCCTACGAGCAGTACTTC. Translated, it gives CVSGWTVSYEQYF.

This clonotype came up a few times. The chain combines TRBV4-1 with TRBJ2-5; TRBD1 is a possible D gene (6 bases). Trimming stripped 6 bases from V and 4 bases from J, with 15 bases between. The CDR3 contains 14 residues. Per germline, CDR1 MGHRA and CDR2 YSYEKL. The CDR3: CASSHRVVVETQYF. The CDR3 DNA follows: TGCGCCAGCAGTCACAGGGTGGTGGTAGAGACCCAGTACTTC.

The genes are TRBV9 and TRBJ2-7; 8 bases agree with TRBD1. Germline CDR1 is SGDLS and CDR2 is YYNGEE. The J segment lost 5 bases and the V segment lost 4 bases, leaving 8 bases of the junction unmatched. The length of the CDR3 is 14 residues. Written as DNA, the CDR3 is TGTGCCAGCAGCCCCCGGACAGGGATTGACGAGCAGTACTTC. This encodes CASSPRTGIDEQYF.